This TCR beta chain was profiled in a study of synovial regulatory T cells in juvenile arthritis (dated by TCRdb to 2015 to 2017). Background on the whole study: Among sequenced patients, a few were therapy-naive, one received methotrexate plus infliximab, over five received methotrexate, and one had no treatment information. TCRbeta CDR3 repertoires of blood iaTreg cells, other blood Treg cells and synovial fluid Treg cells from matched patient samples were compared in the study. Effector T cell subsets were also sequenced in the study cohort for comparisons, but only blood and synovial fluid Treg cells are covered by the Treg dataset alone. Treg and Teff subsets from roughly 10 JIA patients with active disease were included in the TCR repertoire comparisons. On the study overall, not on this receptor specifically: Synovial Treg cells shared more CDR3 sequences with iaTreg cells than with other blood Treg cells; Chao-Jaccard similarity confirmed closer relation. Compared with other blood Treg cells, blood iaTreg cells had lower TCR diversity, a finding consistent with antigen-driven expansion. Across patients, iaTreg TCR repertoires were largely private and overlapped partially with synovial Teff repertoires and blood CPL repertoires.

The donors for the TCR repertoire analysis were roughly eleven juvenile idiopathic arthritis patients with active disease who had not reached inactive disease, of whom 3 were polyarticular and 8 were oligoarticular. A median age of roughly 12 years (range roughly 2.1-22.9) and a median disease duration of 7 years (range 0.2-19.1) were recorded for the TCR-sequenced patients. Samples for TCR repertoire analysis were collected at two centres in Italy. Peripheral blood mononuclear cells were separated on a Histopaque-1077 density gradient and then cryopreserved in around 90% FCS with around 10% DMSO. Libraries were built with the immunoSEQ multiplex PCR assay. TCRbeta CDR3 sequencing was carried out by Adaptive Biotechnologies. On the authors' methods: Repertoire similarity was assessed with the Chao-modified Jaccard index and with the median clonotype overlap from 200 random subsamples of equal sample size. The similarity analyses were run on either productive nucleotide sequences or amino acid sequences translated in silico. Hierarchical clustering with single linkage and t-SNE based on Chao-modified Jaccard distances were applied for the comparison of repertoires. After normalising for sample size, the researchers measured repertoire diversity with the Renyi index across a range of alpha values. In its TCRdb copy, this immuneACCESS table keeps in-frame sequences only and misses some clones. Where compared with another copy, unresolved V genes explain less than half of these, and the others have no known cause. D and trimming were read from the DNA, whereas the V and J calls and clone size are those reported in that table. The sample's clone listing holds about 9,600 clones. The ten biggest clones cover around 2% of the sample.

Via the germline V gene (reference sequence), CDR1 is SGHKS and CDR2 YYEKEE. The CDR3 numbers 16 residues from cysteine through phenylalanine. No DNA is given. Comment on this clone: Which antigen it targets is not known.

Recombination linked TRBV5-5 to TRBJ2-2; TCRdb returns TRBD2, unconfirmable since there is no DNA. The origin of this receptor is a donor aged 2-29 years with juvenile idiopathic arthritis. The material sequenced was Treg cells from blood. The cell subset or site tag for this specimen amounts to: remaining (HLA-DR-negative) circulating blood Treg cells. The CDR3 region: CASSLASRRLSGELFF. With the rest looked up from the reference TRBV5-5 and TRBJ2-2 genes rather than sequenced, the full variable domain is DAGVTQSPTHLIKTRGQQVTLRCSPISGHKSVSWYQQVLGQGPQFIFQYYEKEERGRGNFPDRFSARQFPNYSSELNVNALLLGDSALYLCASSLASRRLSGELFFGEGSRLTVL.